A selection of T cell receptor beta chains follows, all from one sample in a study of radiotherapy plus CTLA-4 blockade in lung cancer. Generated by immunoSEQ multiplex PCR, the TCRdb table keeps only in-frame clones and is missing some. The sample has roughly 120,000 clones, more than 65% seen once. This material consisted of peripheral blood, taken from a patient treated with radiotherapy plus ipilimumab. Every receptor here comes from a human donor with non-small cell lung cancer who had a partial response to radiotherapy plus ipilimumab. The CDR3 runs from the conserved cysteine through the conserved F or W. Fields, in order: J gene, V gene, D gene, CDR3 length, clone size, CDR3 DNA, CDR3 protein. D genes are given only for firm matches. Size is stated for part of the rows, as once, few or many counts, or as a class when the clone is expanded.

>TRBJ2-1|TRBV7-9|NA|15|NA
TGTGCCAGCAGCCCCCCGGTCGATCGACCTAGCCAGCAGTTCTTC
CASSPPVDRPSQQFF
>TRBJ1-1|TRBV19|NA|14|NA
TGTGCCAGTAAGGCGGGGGTTTTCATCACTGAAGCTTTCTTT
CASKAGVFITEAFF
>TRBJ2-5|TRBV29-1|NA|14|NA
TGCAGCGTTGAAGAATTACAGGGCAGAGAGACCCAGTACTTC
CSVEELQGRETQYF
>TRBJ1-2|TRBV5-5|TRBD1|14|NA
TGTGCCAGCAGCCGGGACAGGGTTAACTATGGCTACACCTTC
CASSRDRVNYGYTF
>TRBJ2-7|TRBV30|NA|13|NA
TGTGCCTGGAAAAAAGCTAGCTTAGGCGAGCAGTACTTC
CAWKKASLGEQYF
>TRBJ1-3|TRBV7-2|NA|15|NA
TGTGCCAGCAGCTTCGCAGGAACCTCTGGAAACACCATATATTTT
CASSFAGTSGNTIYF
>TRBJ2-1|TRBV19|TRBD1|16|NA
TGTGCCAGTTTGGGATCGGACAGGGGAATTAGAAATGAGCAGTTCTTC
CASLGSDRGIRNEQFF
>TRBJ2-6|TRBV5-6|NA|16|NA
TGTGCCAGCAGCTTGCTATCGGGATCTGGGGCCAACGTCCTGACTTTC
CASSLLSGSGANVLTF
>TRBJ2-1|TRBV11-3|TRBD1|14|NA
TGTGCCAGCGGCGCAGGGGGCAGTTTCAATGAGCAGTTCTTC
CASGAGGSFNEQFF
>TRBJ2-7|TRBV28|TRBD2|15|NA
TGTGCCAGCAGGGCTAGCGGGTCGATATCCTACGAGCAGTACTTC
CASRASGSISYEQYF
>TRBJ2-5|TRBV7-2|TRBD2|16|NA
TGTGCCAGCAGCTTAGCGAGGGCGGGAGGACAAGAGACCCAGTACTTC
CASSLARAGGQETQYF
>TRBJ2-3|TRBV7-3|TRBD2|17|NA
TGTGCCAGCAGTCCTATCCTTAGCGGGAGGGCCACAGATACGCAGTATTTT
CASSPILSGRATDTQYF
>TRBJ1-2|TRBV7-2|TRBD1|15|NA
TGTGCCAGCAGCTTAGTTCCAGGGGGCGACTATGGCTACACCTTC
CASSLVPGGDYGYTF
>TRBJ1-2|TRBV4-2|NA|14|NA
TGTGCCAGCAGCCAAGTCACAGGGTCTCATGGCTACACCTTC
CASSQVTGSHGYTF
>TRBJ1-3|TRBV7-6|NA|15|NA
TGTGCCAGCAGCTTAGCCCGGGTTTCTGGAAACACCATATATTTT
CASSLARVSGNTIYF
>TRBJ2-1|TRBV10-2|TRBD2|13|NA
TGCGCCAGCAGGGATAGCGGGCGTGACTGGGAGTTCTTC
CASRDSGRDWEFF
>TRBJ2-1|TRBV9|NA|13|NA
TGTGCCAGCAGCGTAGTAGGCGGGATTGAGCAGTTCTTC
CASSVVGGIEQFF
>TRBJ2-7|TRBV2|TRBD1|14|NA
TGTGCCAGCAGTTACAGGGGGCAAGGCTACGAGCAGTACTTC
CASSYRGQGYEQYF
>TRBJ1-6|TRBV2|TRBD1|16|NA
TGTGCCAGCAGTGAAGGCAGGGGGCGAAATAATTCACCCCTCCACTTT
CASSEGRGRNNSPLHF
>TRBJ2-3|TRBV4-1|NA|15|once
TGCGCCAGCAGCCGGATGGAGTCAAGCCGAGATACGCAGTATTTT
CASSRMESSRDTQYF
>TRBJ1-2|TRBV4-1|NA|14|NA
TGCGCCACCTCCGTGAGACAGGCCCTCGGTGGCTACACCTTC
CATSVRQALGGYTF
>TRBJ2-2|TRBV5-4|NA|15|NA
TGTGCCAGCAGCTTGGGGGGAGGTGTAGCCGGGGAGCTGTTTTTT
CASSLGGGVAGELFF
>TRBJ1-5|TRBV28|NA|13|NA
TGTGCCAGCAGAGAACGGAGCAATCAGCCCCAGCATTTT
CASRERSNQPQHF
>TRBJ1-2|TRBV28|TRBD1|15|NA
TGTGCCAGCACCATCTTCCGGGACAGCGTTTATGGCTACACCTTC
CASTIFRDSVYGYTF
>TRBJ2-7|TRBV14|TRBD1|16|medium-sized
TGTGCCAGCAGCCAAGGTCGGACAGGGGCGGTTTACGAGCAGTACTTC
CASSQGRTGAVYEQYF
>TRBJ2-3|TRBV4-2|TRBD2|16|NA
TGTGCCAGCAGCCCAACTAGCGGGAGGACAACGGATACGCAGTATTTT
CASSPTSGRTTDTQYF
>TRBJ2-2|TRBV9|TRBD2|15|NA
TGTGCCAGCAGCGTAGACGGGAGGGGAGGCGGGGAGCTGTTTTTT
CASSVDGRGGGELFF
>TRBJ1-1|TRBV11-2|TRBD1|14|NA
TGTGCCAGCGGGCAGGGGGGTTCCGACACTGAAGCTTTCTTT
CASGQGGSDTEAFF